This TCR beta chain was identified in a study of PD-L1 blockade in urothelial cancer. General study results and limits: Pretreatment TCR clonality in blood under the median foretold superior survival.

Germline V gene data show CDR1 as MNHEY and CDR2 as SMNVEV (reference sequence). Trimming took 0 bases from V and 6 from J; bases not matched to a gene: 2. The CDR3 length is 14 residues. In regard to this clone: Antigen unknown.

Patients were diagnosed with urothelial carcinoma, either locally advanced or metastatic. Clones were sequenced by immunoSEQ multiplex PCR, and TCRdb holds only the in-frame ones, with some missing. The sample has some 84,000 clones, 87% seen once; the top ten hold more than 5.5%. The sequence came from an older woman with urothelial cancer. This chain joins TRBV27 and TRBJ1-1; TRBD1 aligns across 9 bases. The sequencing here drew on PBMCs, taken around atezolizumab (anti-PD-L1) treatment. CDR3 amino acids: CASSLSGTGPEAFF. CDR3 in DNA: TGTGCCAGCAGTTTATCCGGGACAGGGCCTGAAGCTTTCTTT.